What follows describes a single TCR beta chain. Its antigen is not known. Trimming pared 1 base from V and 8 bases from J, leaving 20 bases between. This CDR3 contains 16 residues. Germline V gene data show CDR1 as SEHNR and CDR2 as FQNEAQ (reference sequence). The data belong to a study of T cell responses to AZD1222 COVID-19 vaccine. Study-wide results and caveats: It should be noted that donors were predominantly white British and more often female, and clonal diversity was possibly underestimated. Among AZD1222 vaccinees, only six or seven were seropositive at baseline. Only after the peak T cell response were repertoires sampled.

The table came from immunoSEQ multiplex PCR; TCRdb's copy has only in-frame clones and leaves some out. The sample records roughly 120,000 clones, 88% being singletons. J is TRBJ1-2 and V is TRBV7-9; D may be TRBD1 (5 bases). The sequence derives from an adult who received the AZD1222 COVID-19 vaccine. This sample comprised peripheral blood, obtained 28 days after the second AZD1222 dose. The CDR3 sequence: CASSLVKGTVREGYTF. CDR3 DNA sequence: TGTGCCAGCAGCTTAGTCAAGGGGACGGTGAGAGAAGGCTACACCTTC.